One sample yielded the 18 T cell receptor beta chains listed below, sequenced in a study of blood T cells in healthy people across ages. A J-beta primer mix and a sample-barcoded 5' primer were used in a second PCR of roughly 6 to 11 cycles. TCRdb recomputed calls from the 5' RACE reads with MiXCR, one row per CDR3 protein. The sample holds about 1.4 million distinct CDR3 sequences, around 59% seen once. Sequencing was done on a sample of blood. All receptors derive from a man between 18 and 29 years old in good health.

The rearrangement links TRBV29-1 to TRBJ1-4, with D perhaps matching TRBD1 (5 bases). The CDR3 has 14 amino acids. The V end lost 6 bases, the J end lost 7 bases, and 18 bases lay between the germline ends. Germline CDR1 SQVTM, CDR2 ANQGSEA. The CDR3 is CSVAVGGIAEKLFF. The CDR3 DNA reads TGCAGCGTGGCCGTCGGGGGAATTGCTGAAAAACTGTTTTTT.

Worth noting for this clonotype: Sequence at one end of the junction differs from germline and may be a read error. This chain connects TRBV7-8 to TRBJ2-7; D remains unclear. In germline, CDR1 is SGHVS, CDR2 FQNEAQ. The CDR3 runs 15 residues. The CDR3 region is CASNLDPGGSYEQYF. CDR3 DNA sequence: TGTGCCAGCAACTTAGACCCGGGCGGCTCCTACGAGCAGTACTTC.

The V and J genes are TRBV7-8 and TRBJ1-3; D remains ambiguous. The CDR3 is made up of 14 amino acids. Per germline, CDR1 SGHVS and CDR2 FQNEAQ. V was clipped by 2 bases and J by 2 bases, with 7 bases between them. The CDR3 sequence is CASSLSRAGNTIYF. The CDR3 DNA follows: TGTGCCAGCAGCTTATCCCGGGCTGGAAACACCATATATTTT.

This clonotype was seen only once. The chain employs TRBV29-1 and TRBJ2-4; a weak D match, TRBD2 (6 bases). The tail of the sequence fits TRBJ2-7 better, so the J call may be wrong. In germline, CDR1 is SQVTM, CDR2 ANQGSEA. The CDR3 extends over 14 amino acids. Here the CDR3 DNA reads TGCAGCGTTGACGGTGGGCTAGCGAACGACGAGCAGTACTTC. Residues: CSVDGGLANDEQYF.

The chain joins TRBV20-1 to TRBJ2-1; tentative D call: TRBD2 (5 bases). Germline V gene data show CDR1 as DFQATT and CDR2 as SNEGSKA (reference sequence). V shed 4 bases and J shed 9 bases, with 13 bases lying between them. The length of the CDR3 is 12 residues. CDR3 residues: CSATLTGGEQFF. CDR3 DNA sequence: TGCAGTGCTACCCTTACCGGAGGTGAGCAGTTCTTC.

This clonotype was found a few times. This rearrangement joins TRBV20-1 to TRBJ2-4, with unresolved D. Trimming removed 6 bases from V and 8 bases from J, with 8 bases in between. The germline CDR1 and CDR2 sequences are DFQATT and SNEGSKA (reference sequence). The length of the CDR3 is 10 residues. CDR3 residues: CSALEDIQYF. The CDR3 DNA reads TGCAGTGCCTTGGAAGACATTCAGTACTTC.

This clonotype appeared a few times. The rearrangement uses TRBV6-2 or TRBV6-3 and TRBJ1-5; D is undetermined. V was clipped by 5 bases and J by 4 bases, with 6 bases between them. Germline V gene sequence: CDR1 MNHEY, CDR2 SVGEGT. This CDR3 comprises 12 residues. This CDR3 is CASSIPNQPQHF. CDR3 in DNA: TGTGCCAGCAGTATACCTAATCAGCCCCAGCATTTT.

This chain joins TRBV6-6 and TRBJ2-7; the D gene is possibly TRBD2 (5 bases). Trimming pared 6 bases from V and 1 base from J, leaving 13 bases between. Germline CDR1 and CDR2: MNHNY and SVGAGI (reference sequence). This CDR3 has 14 residues. The CDR3, as DNA: TGTGCCAGCAGCTACCCGGGGATGTCCTACGAGCAGTACTTC. It specifies CASSYPGMSYEQYF.

The genes are TRBV29-1 and TRBJ1-1, with D possibly matching TRBD1 (5 bases). CDR1 and CDR2 (germline): SQVTM, ANQGSEA. The CDR3 length is 14 residues. The V and J ends lost 3 bases and 1 base respectively, with 12 bases between them. CDR3 residues: CSVEGGDANTEAFF. CDR3 coding DNA: TGCAGCGTTGAGGGGGGGGACGCGAACACTGAAGCTTTCTTT.

This rearrangement joins TRBV9 to TRBJ2-3; weak D call: TRBD1 (6 bases). Germline V gene data show CDR1 as SGDLS and CDR2 as YYNGEE. V dropped 2 bases and J dropped 6 bases, with 13 bases sitting between them. This CDR3 is 14 amino acids long. The CDR3 here is CASSVRTARDTQYF. CDR3 nucleotides: TGTGCCAGCAGCGTTAGGACAGCTCGGGATACGCAGTATTTT.

In this sample, this clonotype turned up a few times. The rearrangement joins TRBV10-3 to TRBJ2-1; 7 bases are shared with TRBD2. In germline, CDR1 is ENHRY, CDR2 SYGVKD. With 4 bases clipped from V and 6 bases from J, the junction kept 0 bases outside the gene matches. The CDR3 is 12 amino acids. The CDR3 nucleotides read TGTGCCATCAGTGGGACTAGCAATGAGCAGTTCTTC. Translation: CAISGTSNEQFF.

The rearrangement uses TRBV3-1 and TRBJ2-1; 9 nucleotides match TRBD1. CDR3 length: 16 amino acids. Per germline, CDR1 LGHDT and CDR2 YNNKEL (reference sequence). Trimming at V came to 4 bases and at J to 7 bases, leaving 11 bases not matched to a gene. CDR3 sequence (DNA): TGTGCCAGCAGCCTACCTACAGGGGGCTCGGCGAATGAGCAGTTCTTC. This translates into CASSLPTGGSANEQFF.

This clonotype has a handful of counts. V is TRBV12-3 or TRBV12-4 and J is TRBJ2-2; a weak D match, TRBD1 (6 bases). CDR3 length: 15 amino acids. V shed 6 bases and J shed 2 bases, with 13 bases lying between them. CDR3 DNA: TGTGCCAGCAGGGGGATGGACAGAAACACCGGGGAGCTGTTTTTT. Translated, it gives CASRGMDRNTGELFF.

A remark on this clonotype: The junction and the germline gene differ at one end; a read error may be behind it. The rearrangement links TRBV7-9 to TRBJ2-7; the D gene is possibly TRBD1 (5 bases). The CDR3 length is 15 residues. CDR1 and CDR2 from the germline V gene are SEHNR and FQNEAQ (reference sequence). The CDR3 region has the DNA TGTGCCAGCAGCGTCGGGCAAGGGGTGTTCTACGAGCAGTATTTC. As protein: CASSVGQGVFYEQYF. The whole variable domain, filled in from reference TRBV7-9 and TRBJ2-7, reads DTGVSQNPRHKITKRGQNVTFRCDPISEHNRLYWYRQTLGQGPEFLTYFQNEAQLEKSRLLSDRFSAERPKGSFSTLEIQRTEQGDSAMYLCASSVGQGVFYEQYFGPGTRLTVT.

This clonotype occurred a few times. Here the CDR3 reads CASSQWQDQPQHF. As DNA, the CDR3 is TGCGCCAGCAGCCAATGGCAGGATCAGCCCCAGCATTTT. The gene calls are TRBV4-1 and TRBJ1-5; no clear D. Trimming removed 2 bases at V and 5 bases at J, with 7 bases between. The CDR3 is 13 amino acids. Germline CDR1 reads MGHRA; CDR2 reads YSYEKL.

V is TRBV7-9 and J is TRBJ2-4; D is possibly TRBD1 (5 bases). The CDR3 is made up of 15 amino acids. Germline CDR1 reads SEHNR; CDR2 reads FQNEAQ (reference sequence). Trimming pared 1 base from V and 9 bases from J, leaving 16 bases between. The CDR3 DNA reads TGTGCCAGCAGCTTAGGAGAGACAGTTAACAGCATTCAGTACTTC. Translation gives CASSLGETVNSIQYF.

The chain links TRBV7-9 to TRBJ1-5; 8 positions match TRBD1. With 9 bases clipped from V and 0 bases from J, the junction kept 4 bases outside the gene matches. Germline lookup yields CDR1 SEHNR and CDR2 FQNEAQ (reference sequence). CDR3 length: 14 residues. The CDR3 protein is CASVQGDSNQPQHF. Written as DNA, the CDR3 is TGTGCCAGTGTACAGGGGGATAGCAATCAGCCCCAGCATTTT.

This chain uses TRBV3-1 with TRBJ1-2, with D uncertain. Germline CDR1 LGHDT, CDR2 YNNKEL (reference sequence). Trimming removed 0 bases from V and 4 bases from J, with 12 bases in between. This CDR3 is built from 15 residues. The CDR3 DNA reads as TGTGCCAGCAGCCAAGATAGTTCGGGCGCCTATGGCTACACCTTC. Translating it yields CASSQDSSGAYGYTF.